These 27 T cell receptor beta chains were all obtained from the same sample, sequenced in a study of blood T cell repertoires in COVID-19. TCRdb's table, derived via immunoSEQ multiplex PCR, lists solely in-frame clones and lacks some. The table includes about 330,000 clones, around four fifths detected once. Input material: peripheral blood. These TCRs come from a woman between 45 and 60 years old with acute or convalescent COVID-19.

This clone was counted a single time. J is TRBJ1-1 and V is TRBV29-1; D remains ambiguous. Trimming cost V 2 bases and J 8 bases, with 18 bases left between them. The CDR3 length is 14 residues. The V gene's germline CDR1 is SQVTM and CDR2 ANQGSEA. In DNA, the CDR3 is TGCAGCGTTGAAATGGCGGGCCGGAGCTTAGAAGCTTTCTTT. Encoded protein: CSVEMAGRSLEAFF.

This chain links TRBV5-6 with TRBJ2-2; 9 bases map to TRBD1. Per the germline V gene, CDR1 is SGHDT and CDR2 is YYEEEE. The V gene end was trimmed by 1 base and the J gene end by 5 bases; junction bases not matched to a gene: 3. This CDR3 is built from 15 residues. CDR3 nucleotide sequence: TGTGCCAGCAGCTTGTACAGGGGGCAGACCGGGGAGCTGTTTTTT. Its protein product is CASSLYRGQTGELFF.

This chain uses TRBV5-1 with TRBJ1-4; 8 nucleotides agree with TRBD1. V lost 4 bases and J lost 6; bases outside the gene matches: 8. The germline V gene encodes CDR1 SGHRS and CDR2 YFSETQ. The CDR3 is 15 residues long. CDR3 in amino acids: CASSKTGVVDEKLFF. The CDR3 nucleotides read TGCGCCAGCAGCAAGACAGGGGTAGTTGATGAAAAACTGTTTTTT.

The genes are TRBV5-1 and TRBJ1-1; possibly TRBD1 for D (6 bases). Trimming pared 5 bases from V and 1 base from J, leaving 15 bases between. In germline, CDR1 is SGHRS, CDR2 YFSETQ. The CDR3 is 15 amino acids. CDR3 sequence (DNA): TGCGCCAGCAGGCCCGACAGGTTACAGAACACTGAAGCTTTCTTT. It yields the protein CASRPDRLQNTEAFF.

A single count supports this clone. V usage is TRBV3-1 (or the pseudogene TRBV3-2) and J usage is TRBJ1-5, with D tentatively TRBD1 (5 bases). The V gene's germline CDR1 is LGHDT and CDR2 YNNKEL (reference sequence). Trimming cost V 0 bases and J 7 bases, with 13 bases left between them. This CDR3 has 15 amino acids. The CDR3 region has the DNA TGTGCCAGCAGCCAAGACGCGGGGGGGTCCCAGCCCCAGCATTTT. It specifies CASSQDAGGSQPQHF.

V is TRBV18 and J is TRBJ2-7, with D possibly matching TRBD2 (6 bases). V dropped 6 bases and J dropped 7 bases, with 10 bases sitting between them. There are 11 residues in the CDR3. Germline values: CDR1 KGHSH, CDR2 LQKENI. The CDR3 DNA reads as TGTGCCAGCTCTACACGGGAGGAGCAGTACTTC. Translated, it gives CASSTREEQYF.

The chain carries TRBV6-5 and TRBJ2-5, with 9 bases aligning to TRBD2. Unmatched junction bases numbered 6, after V lost 6 bases and J lost 1 base. The germline V gene has CDR1 MNHEY and CDR2 SVGAGI. The CDR3 is 15 amino acids. The CDR3 nucleotides are TGTGCCAGCAGCCGACTAGCGGAGACCCAAGAGACCCAGTACTTC. Protein sequence: CASSRLAETQETQYF.

This chain joins TRBV25-1 and TRBJ1-2; weak D call: TRBD1 (5 bases). Per germline, CDR1 MGHDK and CDR2 SYGVNS. The ends were cut back, 4 bases at V and 5 bases at J, with 8 bases in the middle. This CDR3 spans 12 amino acids. DNA of the CDR3: TGTGCCAGCAGTGTGACAGAGTATGGCTACACCTTC. Protein product: CASSVTEYGYTF.

This clone was seen a few times. The chain is built from TRBV7-8 and TRBJ1-2; D possibly corresponds to TRBD1 (5 bases). CDR3 length: 14 amino acids. Germline V CDR1 and CDR2: SGHVS, FQNEAQ. The germline V and J ends were trimmed by 1 base and 5 bases, with 11 bases remaining between them. In DNA form, the CDR3 reads TGTGCCAGCAGCTTAGATACTGGGGCGTATGGCTACACCTTC. It is translated as CASSLDTGAYGYTF.

The V and J genes are TRBV9 and TRBJ2-3; D possibly corresponds to TRBD2 (6 bases). V dropped 4 bases and J dropped 6 bases, with 15 bases sitting between them. The germline V gene encodes CDR1 SGDLS and CDR2 YYNGEE. The CDR3 has 14 amino acids. The CDR3 region is CASSPSRGGDTQYF. The DNA for the CDR3 is TGTGCCAGCAGCCCCTCCCGTGGGGGGGATACGCAGTATTTT.

The chain combines TRBV5-1 with TRBJ2-7; 7 bases match TRBD2. Looked up from germline, CDR1 is SGHRS and CDR2 is YFSETQ. The CDR3 length is 13 residues. The V gene end was trimmed by 6 bases and the J gene end by 0 bases; junction bases not matched to a gene: 3. The CDR3 protein is CASKLAGSYEQYF. The CDR3 coding sequence is TGCGCCAGCAAATTAGCGGGCTCCTACGAGCAGTACTTC.

The V and J genes are TRBV24-1 and TRBJ2-5; a possible D gene is TRBD1 (5 bases). Germline V CDR1 and CDR2: KGHDR, SFDVKD. The CDR3 is made up of 14 amino acids. V shed 3 bases and J shed 1 base, with 8 bases lying between them. The CDR3 sequence is CATSDRTSQETQYF. DNA for the CDR3: TGTGCCACCAGTGATCGGACAAGCCAAGAGACCCAGTACTTC.

As regards this clone: This specimen includes other DNA sequences encoding the same CDR3. This chain's CDR3 is CASSLSGDTQYF. Here the CDR3 DNA reads TGTGCCAGCAGTTTATCCGGGGATACGCAGTATTTT. The chain joins TRBV12-3 or TRBV12-4 to TRBJ2-3; D is unresolved. The CDR3 loop spans 12 amino acids. Deletions cut 2 bases from V and 6 bases from J, with 6 bases between.

The chain is built from TRBV3-1 (or the pseudogene TRBV3-2) and TRBJ2-1; D may be TRBD2 (6 bases). CDR1 and CDR2 (germline): LGHDT, YNNKEL (reference sequence). V was cut by 1 base and J by 8 bases, with 12 bases left in between. CDR3 size: 14 residues. The CDR3 loop reads CASSQAGSLHEQFF. As DNA, the CDR3 is TGTGCCAGCAGCCAAGCCGGGAGTCTCCATGAGCAGTTCTTC.

In nucleotides, the CDR3 is TGTGCCAGCAGCTTTGACAGGAACACTGAAGCTTTCTTT. It encodes CASSFDRNTEAFF. V usage is TRBV9 and J usage is TRBJ1-1, with TRBD1 as a possible D gene (5 bases). CDR3 size: 13 residues. Germline V gene data show CDR1 as SGDLS and CDR2 as YYNGEE. V lost 4 bases to trimming and J lost 1 base, with 8 bases between them. The complete variable domain, with remaining parts taken from reference TRBV9 and TRBJ1-1, reads DSGVTQTPKHLITATGQRVTLRCSPRSGDLSVYWYQQSLDQGLQFLIQYYNGEERAKGNILERFSAQQFPDLHSELNLSSLELGDSALYFCASSFDRNTEAFFGQGTRLTVV.

The chain has TRBV3-1 (or the pseudogene TRBV3-2) and TRBJ2-3, with 7 bases identical to TRBD2. Unmatched junction bases numbered 12, after V lost 9 bases and J lost 6 bases. The length of the CDR3 is 14 residues. Germline CDR1 LGHDT, CDR2 YNNKEL (reference sequence). In DNA, the CDR3 is TGTGCCAGTAGAGCGGGGCTACGGAAGGATACGCAGTATTTT. It specifies CASRAGLRKDTQYF.

V is TRBV24-1 and J is TRBJ2-3; 10 bases align to TRBD1. The junction had 10 bases not matched to a gene; V was cut back by 5 bases and J by 3 bases. CDR1 KGHDR and CDR2 SFDVKD come from the germline V gene. This CDR3 is built from 17 residues. The CDR3 nucleotides are TGTGCCACCAGTGTTAATGGACAGGGGGGTCTTACAGATACGCAGTATTTT. Its protein product is CATSVNGQGGLTDTQYF.

The V and J genes are TRBV6-5 and TRBJ1-4; 10 nucleotides agree with TRBD1. CDR3 length equals 14 residues. V dropped 6 bases and J dropped 8; count of bases not matched to a gene: 6. Looked up from germline, CDR1 is MNHEY and CDR2 is SVGAGI. CDR3 nucleotides: TGTGCCAGCAGCAGGGACAGGGGTGGAGAAAAACTGTTTTTT. Protein product: CASSRDRGGEKLFF.

The chain couples TRBV5-6 to TRBJ1-1, with 7 bases that match TRBD1. The CDR3 spans 15 residues. V dropped 4 bases and J dropped 0; count of bases not matched to a gene: 6. Germline V gene sequence: CDR1 SGHDT, CDR2 YYEEEE. The CDR3 reads CASSPTGTLNTEAFF. Written as DNA, the CDR3 is TGTGCCAGCAGCCCGACAGGGACATTGAACACTGAAGCTTTCTTT.

The chain employs TRBV5-6 and TRBJ1-2; 9 bases agree with TRBD1. Germline V gene sequence: CDR1 SGHDT, CDR2 YYEEEE. The CDR3 sequence is 14 residues long. Unmatched junction bases numbered 3, after V lost 1 base and J lost 5 bases. CDR3 loop: CASSLMGQGYGYTF. The CDR3 nucleotides read TGTGCCAGCAGCTTGATGGGACAGGGATATGGCTACACCTTC. The full variable domain, in which reference TRBV5-6 and TRBJ1-2 provide the parts outside the CDR3, is DAGVTQSPTHLIKTRGQQVTLRCSPKSGHDTVSWYQQALGQGPQFIFQYYEEEERQRGNFPDRFSGHQFPNYSSELNVNALLLGDSALYLCASSLMGQGYGYTFGSGTRLTVV.

This chain joins TRBV10-1 and TRBJ1-1, with TRBD1 matching 8 bases. This CDR3 is 13 amino acids long. Trimming took 6 bases from V and 5 from J; bases not matched to a gene: 5. CDR1 and CDR2 from the germline V gene are WNHNN and SYGVQD (reference sequence). The CDR3 DNA is TGCGCCAGCAGGCAGGGGGCAGGAACTGAAGCTTTCTTT. It codes for CASRQGAGTEAFF.

The CDR3 protein is CASSLGTGSHQETQYF. In DNA, the CDR3 is TGTGCCAGCAGCTTAGGGACAGGGTCCCACCAAGAGACCCAGTACTTC. The V gene is TRBV11-3, the J gene TRBJ2-5; TRBD1 agrees at 8 bases. The V and J ends lost 1 base and 0 bases, in that order; junction bases with no gene match: 4. The CDR3 is 16 amino acids. Per germline, CDR1 SGHNT and CDR2 YENEEA.

The chain joins TRBV5-4 to TRBJ2-7, with TRBD2 as a possible D gene (7 bases). This CDR3 is 14 amino acids long. V shed 3 bases and J shed 7 bases, with 17 bases lying between them. Germline V CDR1 and CDR2: SGHNT, YYREEE (reference sequence). The CDR3, as DNA: TGTGCCAGCAGCTCTCAGCGGGATACAGGGGAGCAGTACTTC. It encodes CASSSQRDTGEQYF.

V gene TRBV19 combines with J gene TRBJ1-1, with D unclear. Germline-derived CDR1 and CDR2 are LNHDA and SQIVND (reference sequence). This CDR3 comprises 13 residues. V was pared by 3 bases and J by 3 bases, with 8 bases between. CDR3 bases: TGTGCCAGTAGTATCAAGCCTGACACTGAAGCTTTCTTT. Encoded protein: CASSIKPDTEAFF.

This rearrangement joins TRBV12-5 to TRBJ1-1; TRBD1 agrees at 12 bases. This CDR3 is built from 18 residues. Germline CDR1 and CDR2: LGHNT and FRNRAP. V gave up 6 bases and J gave up 1 base; unmatched junction bases: 12. The DNA of the CDR3 is TGTGCTAGTGGGCTCGGGACAGGGGGCTCTACCCAGAACACTGAAGCTTTCTTT. As protein: CASGLGTGGSTQNTEAFF. The full variable domain, rest sourced from reference TRBV12-5 and TRBJ1-1, is DARVTQTPRHKVTEMGQEVTMRCQPILGHNTVFWYRQTMMQGLELLAYFRNRAPLDDSGMPKDRFSAEMPDATLATLKIQPSEPRDSAVYFCASGLGTGGSTQNTEAFFGQGTRLTVV.

The J gene is TRBJ2-3, the V gene TRBV19; perhaps TRBD1 as D (6 bases). Germline V gene sequence: CDR1 LNHDA, CDR2 SQIVND (reference sequence). The V end was cut by 3 bases, the J end by 2 bases, with 9 bases between. This CDR3 contains 14 residues. CDR3 nucleotides: TGTGCCAGTAGTATCGGGGACAACACAGATACGCAGTATTTT. As protein: CASSIGDNTDTQYF.

This chain links TRBV7-3 with TRBJ2-7; TRBD1 matches at 8 bases. V dropped 5 bases and J dropped 2; count of bases not matched to a gene: 8. CDR1 and CDR2 (germline): SGHTA, FQGTGA. The length of the CDR3 is 15 residues. The CDR3 protein is CASSQDRGSTYEQYF. CDR3 DNA: TGTGCCAGCAGCCAAGACAGGGGCTCAACCTACGAGCAGTACTTC.